This paragraph covers one T cell receptor (beta chain) sequence. This clone was observed a handful of times. Its antigen remains undetermined. No quality values exist for individual bases; no much larger clone is one base distant. The entry originates in a study of a mutant IDH1 vaccine in newly diagnosed glioma (dated by TCRdb to 2020 to 2023). Background for the entire study: Of the roughly 30 treated patients, around 62% were male and around 40% were female, and a mean age of around 40 years was recorded. Prior to enrollment, standard therapy consisting of radiotherapy alone, temozolomide alone, or radiochemotherapy with temozolomide had been administered to patients, with the combination being received by most patients. Peripheral blood was drawn at six visits: V03 (baseline), V05, V07, V10, V12 and V13. For exploratory analyses, longitudinal TCRB deep sequencing was carried out in 25 to 30 treated patients wherever samples were available.

Findings and caveats that apply to the study as a whole: It was noted by the authors that analyses of patient blood samples could not be reproduced owing to sample limitations. Immune responses induced by the vaccine were seen in approximately 93% of patients across multiple MHC alleles. Availability determined which PBMC samples were chosen for TCRB deep sequencing. No apparent relationship was observed between pseudoprogression and alterations in the top peripheral T cell clonotypes detected by TCRB sequencing.

Explained via the paper, the time point label denotes: baseline, week 1 (first vaccination visit). The sample's treatment or condition label is to be understood as: pre-vaccination baseline after standard-of-care therapy. Donors had newly diagnosed WHO grade 3 or 4 IDH1-mutant astrocytomas with loss of nuclear ATRX. The samples were drawn from NOA16, a multicentre, single-arm, open-label phase I trial in Germany that tested a mutant IDH1 peptide vaccine in humans for the first time. Blood drawn at visit V03 was used as the baseline sample for immunogenicity testing. Genomic DNA for TCRB sequencing was extracted from EDTA blood using the DNeasy Blood and Tissue Kit. Libraries were made using the immunoSEQ multiplex PCR assay. Following the manufacturer's protocol, the hsTCRB Kit was used to amplify rearranged TCR beta chain sequences. An Illumina MiSeq was used to sequence the TCRB libraries. In the original analysis: The kit vendor's proprietary platform handled demultiplexing, trimming and gene mapping. TCRdb retrieved this table from immuneACCESS and kept in-frame rearrangements only. Not all clones are present; in checked studies, unresolved V genes account for under half, and no reason is known for the remainder. V and J calls and clone size come straight from that table; D and trimming were deduced from the DNA. The sample profile shows approximately 54,000 clones; approximately 80% of them were found once. The ten largest make up about 19% of the sample.

This sample comprised PBMCs, obtained from a glioma patient treated with radiotherapy, temozolomide or both. The TCR sequence derives from a man aged 18 to 30 with glioma.

The base sequence is TGTGCCAGCAGGGACCTAGGGGGATCAGGAAACACCATATATTTT. This encodes CASRDLGGSGNTIYF. The rearranged segments are TRBV7-9 and TRBJ1-3; TRBD1 is a possible D gene, resting on 6 matching bases. The trim is 6 bases for V and 4 bases for J, with a gap of 16 bases between the germline ends. For CDR1 and CDR2, the germline V gene (reference sequence) lists SEHNR and FQNEAQ. The CDR3, cysteine through phenylalanine, is 15 amino acids long. The CDR3 DNA has 45 bases and is translated from base 1. The CDR3, completed at both ends by the reference TRBV7-9 and TRBJ1-3 genes, gives the full variable domain DTGVSQNPRHKITKRGQNVTFRCDPISEHNRLYWYRQTLGQGPEFLTYFQNEAQLEKSRLLSDRFSAERPKGSFSTLEIQRTEQGDSAMYLCASRDLGGSGNTIYFGEGSWLTVV.